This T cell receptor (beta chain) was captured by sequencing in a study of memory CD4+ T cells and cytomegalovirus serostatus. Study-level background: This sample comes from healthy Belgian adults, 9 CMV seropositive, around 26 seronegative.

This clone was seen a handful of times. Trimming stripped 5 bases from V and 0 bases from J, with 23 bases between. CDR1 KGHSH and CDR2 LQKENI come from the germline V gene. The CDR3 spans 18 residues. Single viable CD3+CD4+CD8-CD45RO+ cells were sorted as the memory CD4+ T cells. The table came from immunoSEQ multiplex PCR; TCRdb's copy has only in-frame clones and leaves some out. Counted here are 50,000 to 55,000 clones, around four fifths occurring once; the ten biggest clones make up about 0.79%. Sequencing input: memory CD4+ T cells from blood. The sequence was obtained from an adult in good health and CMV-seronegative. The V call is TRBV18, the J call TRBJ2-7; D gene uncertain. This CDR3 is CASSFPPTPLGGSYEQYF. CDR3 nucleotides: TGTGCCAGCTCATTCCCCCCGACCCCTCTGGGCGGCTCCTACGAGCAGTACTTC.